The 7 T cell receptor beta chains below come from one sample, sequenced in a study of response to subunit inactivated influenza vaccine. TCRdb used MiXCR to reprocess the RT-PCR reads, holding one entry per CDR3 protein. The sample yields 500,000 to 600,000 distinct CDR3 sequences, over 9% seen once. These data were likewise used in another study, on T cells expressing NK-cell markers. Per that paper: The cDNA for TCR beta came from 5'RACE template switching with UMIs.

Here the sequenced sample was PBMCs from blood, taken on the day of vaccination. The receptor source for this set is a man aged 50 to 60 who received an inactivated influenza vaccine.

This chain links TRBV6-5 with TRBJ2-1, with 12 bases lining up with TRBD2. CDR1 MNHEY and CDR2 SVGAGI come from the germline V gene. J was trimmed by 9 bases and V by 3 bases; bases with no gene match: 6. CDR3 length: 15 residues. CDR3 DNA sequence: TGTGCCAGCAGTTATCGGCTAGCGGGAGGGCCTGAGCAGTTCTTC. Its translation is CASSYRLAGGPEQFF.

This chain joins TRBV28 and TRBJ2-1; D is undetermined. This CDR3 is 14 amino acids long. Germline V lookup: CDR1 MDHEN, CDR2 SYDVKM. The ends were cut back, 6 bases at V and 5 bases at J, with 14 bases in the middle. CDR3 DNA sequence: TGTGCCAGCAGCCAGGTTGGGCCAAACAATGAGCAGTTCTTC. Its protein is CASSQVGPNNEQFF.

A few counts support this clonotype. The CDR3 region has the DNA TGTGCCACTGAAACTAGCGGGAGGGGCGAGCAGTACTTC. Translating gives CATETSGRGEQYF. The gene calls are TRBV10-3 and TRBJ2-7; 13 bases line up with TRBD2. Losses at the gene ends were 10 bases for V and 6 bases for J; bases not matched to a gene: 6. Germline V lookup: CDR1 ENHRY, CDR2 SYGVKD. The CDR3 has 13 residues.

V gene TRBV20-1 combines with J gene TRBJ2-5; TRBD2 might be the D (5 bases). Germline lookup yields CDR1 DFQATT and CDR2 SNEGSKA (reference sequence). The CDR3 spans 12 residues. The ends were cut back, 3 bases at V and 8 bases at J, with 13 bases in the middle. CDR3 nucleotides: TGCAGTGCTAGGGACTGGCGAGGAACCCAGTACTTC. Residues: CSARDWRGTQYF.

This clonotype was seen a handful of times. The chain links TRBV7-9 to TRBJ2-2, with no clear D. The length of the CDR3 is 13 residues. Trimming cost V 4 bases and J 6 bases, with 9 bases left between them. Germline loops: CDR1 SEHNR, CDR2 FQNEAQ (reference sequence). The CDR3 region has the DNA TGTGCCAGCAGCTCAGCTTTGGCCGGGGAGCTGTTTTTT. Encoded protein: CASSSALAGELFF.

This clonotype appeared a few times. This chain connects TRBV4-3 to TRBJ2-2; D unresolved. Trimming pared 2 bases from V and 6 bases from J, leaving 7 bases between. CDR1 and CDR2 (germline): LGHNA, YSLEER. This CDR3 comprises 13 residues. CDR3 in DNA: TGCGCCAGCAGCCAACAGAGGCCCGGGGAGCTGTTTTTT. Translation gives CASSQQRPGELFF.

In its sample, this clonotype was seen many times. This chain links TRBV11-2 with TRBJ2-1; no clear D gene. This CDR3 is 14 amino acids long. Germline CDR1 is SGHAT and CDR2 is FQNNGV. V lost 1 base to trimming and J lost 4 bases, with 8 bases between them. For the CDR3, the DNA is TGTGCCAGCAGCTTAGTTTCTTGGTACAATGAGCAGTTCTTC. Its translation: CASSLVSWYNEQFF.